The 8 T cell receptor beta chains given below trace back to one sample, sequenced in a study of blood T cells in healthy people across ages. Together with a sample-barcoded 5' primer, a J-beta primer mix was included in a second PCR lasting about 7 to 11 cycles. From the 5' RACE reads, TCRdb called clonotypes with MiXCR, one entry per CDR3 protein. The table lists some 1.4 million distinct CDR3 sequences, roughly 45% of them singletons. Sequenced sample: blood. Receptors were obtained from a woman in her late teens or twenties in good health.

The CDR3 loop reads CATTGTGGVQPQHF. CDR3 nucleotides: TGTGCCACTACAGGGACAGGGGGCGTTCAGCCCCAGCATTTT. The V call is TRBV10-3, the J call TRBJ1-5, with 12 bases that match TRBD1. The CDR3 loop spans 14 amino acids. J was trimmed by 6 bases and V by 10 bases; bases with no gene match: 7. Per the germline V gene, CDR1 is ENHRY and CDR2 is SYGVKD.

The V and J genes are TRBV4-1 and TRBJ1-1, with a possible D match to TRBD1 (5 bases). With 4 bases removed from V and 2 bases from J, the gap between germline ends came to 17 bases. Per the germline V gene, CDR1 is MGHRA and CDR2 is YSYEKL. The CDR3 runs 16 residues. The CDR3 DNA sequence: TGCGCCAGCAGCCGAAGGCAGGGAGGAACAAACACTGAAGCTTTCTTT. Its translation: CASSRRQGGTNTEAFF.

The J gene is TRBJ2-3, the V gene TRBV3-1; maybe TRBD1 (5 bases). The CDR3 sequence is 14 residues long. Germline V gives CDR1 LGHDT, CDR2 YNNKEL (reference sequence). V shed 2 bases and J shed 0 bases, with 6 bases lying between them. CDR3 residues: CASSQQGSTDTQYF. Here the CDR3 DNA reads TGTGCCAGCAGCCAACAGGGTAGCACAGATACGCAGTATTTT.

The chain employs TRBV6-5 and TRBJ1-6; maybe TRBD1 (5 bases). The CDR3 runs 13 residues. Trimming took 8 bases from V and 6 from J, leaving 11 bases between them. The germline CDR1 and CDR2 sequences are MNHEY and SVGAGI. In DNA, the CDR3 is TGTGCCAGCCGCGGGGGTGTTAATTCACCCCTCCACTTT. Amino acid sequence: CASRGGVNSPLHF.

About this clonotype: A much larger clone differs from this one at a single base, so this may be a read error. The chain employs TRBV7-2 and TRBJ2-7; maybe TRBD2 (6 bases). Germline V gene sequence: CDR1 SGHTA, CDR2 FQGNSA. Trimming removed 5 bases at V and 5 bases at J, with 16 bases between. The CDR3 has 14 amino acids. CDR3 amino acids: CASSPRDSFDEQYF. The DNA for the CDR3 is TGTGCCAGCAGCCCGCGGGACTCCTTCGACGAGCAGTACTTC. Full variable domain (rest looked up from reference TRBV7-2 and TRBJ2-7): GAGVSQSPSNKVTEKGKDVELRCDPISGHTALYWYRQSLGQGLEFLIYFQGNSAPDKSGLPSDRFSAERTGGSVSTLTIQRTQQEDSAVYLCASSPRDSFDEQYFGPGTRLTVT.

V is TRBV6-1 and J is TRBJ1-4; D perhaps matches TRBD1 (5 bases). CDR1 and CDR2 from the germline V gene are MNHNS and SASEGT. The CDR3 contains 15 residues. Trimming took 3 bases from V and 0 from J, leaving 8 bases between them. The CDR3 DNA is TGTGCCAGCAGTGACAGCAGGGCAACTAATGAAAAACTGTTTTTT. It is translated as CASSDSRATNEKLFF.

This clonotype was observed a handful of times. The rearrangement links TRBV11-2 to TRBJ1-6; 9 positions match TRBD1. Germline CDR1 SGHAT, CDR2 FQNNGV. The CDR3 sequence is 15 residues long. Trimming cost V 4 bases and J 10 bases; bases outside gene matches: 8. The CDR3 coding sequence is TGTGCCAGCAGCTCCACCGGGACAGGGAACTCACCCCTCCACTTT. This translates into CASSSTGTGNSPLHF.

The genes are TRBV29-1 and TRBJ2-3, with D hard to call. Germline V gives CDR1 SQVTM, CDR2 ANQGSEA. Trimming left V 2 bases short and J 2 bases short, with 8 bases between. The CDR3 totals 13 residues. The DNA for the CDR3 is TGCAGCGTTGAAAAGCCCCACACAGATACGCAGTATTTT. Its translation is CSVEKPHTDTQYF.